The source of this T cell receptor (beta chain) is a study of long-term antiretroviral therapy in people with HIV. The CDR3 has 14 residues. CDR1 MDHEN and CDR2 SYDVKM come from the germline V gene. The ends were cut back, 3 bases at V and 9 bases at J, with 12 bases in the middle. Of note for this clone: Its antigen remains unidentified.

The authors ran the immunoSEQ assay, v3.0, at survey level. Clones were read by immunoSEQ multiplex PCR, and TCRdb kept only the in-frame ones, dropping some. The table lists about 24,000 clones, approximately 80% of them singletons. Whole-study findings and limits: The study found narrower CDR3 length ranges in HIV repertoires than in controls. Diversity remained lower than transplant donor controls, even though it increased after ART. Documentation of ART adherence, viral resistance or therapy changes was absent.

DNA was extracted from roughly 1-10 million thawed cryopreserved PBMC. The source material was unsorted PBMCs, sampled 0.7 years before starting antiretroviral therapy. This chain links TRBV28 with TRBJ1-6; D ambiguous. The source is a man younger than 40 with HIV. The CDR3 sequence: CASSFSSPSSPLHF. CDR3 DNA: TGTGCCAGCAGTTTCTCCTCTCCTTCTTCACCCCTCCACTTT.